This T cell receptor (beta chain) was recovered during a study of monozygotic twins with inflammatory bowel disease. Overall study findings and caveats: Whether twins were concordant or discordant made no difference to repertoire similarity, possibly from limited power.

This CDR3 spans 14 amino acids. Comments on this clonotype: Its antigen is not identified.

TCRdb re-analyzed the 5' RACE reads; it lists each CDR3 protein once, without DNA. This table lists tens of thousands of distinct CDR3 sequences. This TCR was sampled from a human donor with ulcerative colitis or Crohn's disease, or a healthy co-twin of an affected twin (not recorded which). Source material: blood. The chain is built from TRBV12-3 or TRBV12-4 and TRBJ1-3. The CDR3: CASSPSSSGNTIYF.